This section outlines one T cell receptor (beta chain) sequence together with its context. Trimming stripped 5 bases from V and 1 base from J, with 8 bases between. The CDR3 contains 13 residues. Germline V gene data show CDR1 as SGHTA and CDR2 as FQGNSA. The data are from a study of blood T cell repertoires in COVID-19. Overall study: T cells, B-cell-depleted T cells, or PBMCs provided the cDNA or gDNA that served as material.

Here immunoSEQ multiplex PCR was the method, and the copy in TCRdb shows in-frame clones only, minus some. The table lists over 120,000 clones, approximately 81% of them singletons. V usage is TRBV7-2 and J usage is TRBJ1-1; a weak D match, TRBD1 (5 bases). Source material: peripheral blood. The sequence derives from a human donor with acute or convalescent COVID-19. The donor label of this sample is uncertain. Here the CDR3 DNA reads TGTGCCAGCAGCGTACAGGAGAACACTGAAGCTTTCTTT. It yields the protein CASSVQENTEAFF.